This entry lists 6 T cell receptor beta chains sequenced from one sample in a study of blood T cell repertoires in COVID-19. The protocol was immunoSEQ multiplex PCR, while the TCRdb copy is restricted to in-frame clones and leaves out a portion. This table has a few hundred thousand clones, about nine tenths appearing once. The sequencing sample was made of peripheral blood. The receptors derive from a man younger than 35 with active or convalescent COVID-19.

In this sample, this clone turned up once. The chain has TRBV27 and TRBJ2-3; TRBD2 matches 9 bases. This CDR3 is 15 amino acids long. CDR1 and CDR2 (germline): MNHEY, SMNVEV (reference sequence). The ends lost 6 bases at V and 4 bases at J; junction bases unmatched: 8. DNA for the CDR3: TGTGCCAGCAGCTCTGGACTAGCGCGATCAGATACGCAGTATTTT. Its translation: CASSSGLARSDTQYF.

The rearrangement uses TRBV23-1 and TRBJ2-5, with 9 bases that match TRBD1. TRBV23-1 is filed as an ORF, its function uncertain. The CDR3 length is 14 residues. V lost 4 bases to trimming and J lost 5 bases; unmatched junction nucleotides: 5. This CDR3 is CASSLKQGAETQYF. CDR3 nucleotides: TGCGCCAGCAGTCTGAAACAGGGGGCTGAGACCCAGTACTTC.

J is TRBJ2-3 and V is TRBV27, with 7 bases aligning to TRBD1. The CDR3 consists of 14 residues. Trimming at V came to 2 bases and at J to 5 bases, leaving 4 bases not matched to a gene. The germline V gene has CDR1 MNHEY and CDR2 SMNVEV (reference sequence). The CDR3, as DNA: TGTGCCAGCAGTTTAGGAACAGGGGAAGATACGCAGTATTTT. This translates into CASSLGTGEDTQYF.

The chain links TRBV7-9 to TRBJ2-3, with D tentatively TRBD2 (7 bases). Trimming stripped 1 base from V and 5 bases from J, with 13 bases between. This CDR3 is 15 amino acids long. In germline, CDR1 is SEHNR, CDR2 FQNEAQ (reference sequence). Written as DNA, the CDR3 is TGTGCCAGCAGCTTAGTTCGGGGGGCAGTAGATACGCAGTATTTT. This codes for CASSLVRGAVDTQYF.

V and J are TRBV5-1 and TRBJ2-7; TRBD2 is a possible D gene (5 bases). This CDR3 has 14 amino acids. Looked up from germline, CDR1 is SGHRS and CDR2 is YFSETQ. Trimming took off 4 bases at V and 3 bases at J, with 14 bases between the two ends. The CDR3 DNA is TGCGCCAGCAGCCGAGGGTCCCCGGACTACGAGCAGTACTTC. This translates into CASSRGSPDYEQYF.

Here the CDR3 reads CASTNREAQPQHF. CDR3 coding DNA: TGTGCCAGTACCAACAGGGAAGCTCAGCCCCAGCATTTT. The rearrangement uses TRBV2 and TRBJ1-5, with D possibly TRBD1 on 6 matching bases. The ends were cut back, 9 bases at V and 6 bases at J, with 15 bases in the middle. The CDR3 extends over 13 amino acids. Germline assignment: CDR1 SNHLY and CDR2 FYNNEI.